A selection of T cell receptor beta chains follows, all from one sample in a study of blood T cell repertoires in COVID-19. Measured with immunoSEQ multiplex PCR; TCRdb has only the in-frame clones, and not every one. This table has hundreds of thousands of clones, around 87% appearing once. The sample taken for sequencing was PBMCs or T cells enriched from blood (not recorded which). The source of these receptors is a man aged 25-45 years who had recovered from COVID-19. Both conserved end residues are trimmed from each CDR3.

j_call	v_call	cdr3_aa
TRBJ2-3	TRBV5-1	ASSIGLYTDTQY
TRBJ2-3	TRBV4-1	ASSQDDRVGADTQY
TRBJ2-7	TRBV7-2	ASSQAGPPN
TRBJ1-2	TRBV3-1/TRBV3-2	ASSQDGTTNYGYT
TRBJ1-5	TRBV2	ASSESAGLTLNQPQH
TRBJ2-3	TRBV10-3	AATGTSGSEYTQY
TRBJ2-2	TRBV28	ASSSAGAPNTGELF
TRBJ2-1	TRBV9	ASSALAGGNNEQF
TRBJ2-2	TRBV3-1/TRBV3-2	ASSQRSGFNTGELF
TRBJ2-7	TRBV18	ASSPQIHSYEQY
TRBJ1-2	TRBV7-9	ASSLEGLSLGYT
TRBJ2-1	TRBV27	ASRTGAPYNEQF
TRBJ2-2	TRBV19	ASSPGGHITGELF
TRBJ2-3	TRBV29-1	SAEPFRADLDTDTQY
TRBJ2-1	TRBV10-3	ATSQPQGANEQF
TRBJ2-1	TRBV10-3	AISGTSVWNEQF
TRBJ2-5	TRBV18	ASSPTGSRLGQETQY
TRBJ2-7	TRBV28	ASSLYRGYEQY
TRBJ1-5	TRBV28	ASSPRQNNQPQH
TRBJ2-4	TRBV24-1	ATSDGGRARNIQY
TRBJ1-2	TRBV3-1/TRBV3-2	ASSFDRDYGYT
TRBJ1-1	TRBV6-5	ASSYSAGGFAEAF
TRBJ2-5	TRBV2	ASSEGTVEY
TRBJ1-2	TRBV19	ASSIDGLTHYGYT
TRBJ2-7	TRBV27	ASSLTAGGPKQY
TRBJ2-1	TRBV30	AWSPPGGWRNEQF
TRBJ2-1	TRBV7-2	ASSLQSSGYNEQF
TRBJ1-1	TRBV2	ATKTRVNTEAF
TRBJ1-5	TRBV28	ASRSPHLNQPQH
TRBJ1-3	TRBV19	ASSNDRIGNTIY
TRBJ2-3	TRBV21-1	ASSKESRREGTTDTQY
TRBJ1-5	TRBV12-3/TRBV12-4	ASSFREKGAQH